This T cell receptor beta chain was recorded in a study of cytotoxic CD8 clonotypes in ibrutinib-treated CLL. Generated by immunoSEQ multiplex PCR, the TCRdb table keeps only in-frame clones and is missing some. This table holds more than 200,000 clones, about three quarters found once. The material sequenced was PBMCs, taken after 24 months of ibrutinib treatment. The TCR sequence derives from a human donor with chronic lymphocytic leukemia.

The CDR3 reads CASSLYVSGRVLNTEAFF. CDR3 nucleotides: TGTGCCAGCAGCTTATACGTCTCGGGACGGGTACTGAACACTGAAGCTTTCTTT. This rearrangement joins TRBV11-2 to TRBJ1-1; D may be TRBD1 (5 bases). The V gene's germline CDR1 is SGHAT and CDR2 FQNNGV. This CDR3 comprises 18 residues. The V gene lost 2 bases and the J gene lost 0 bases, with 19 bases spanning the gap.